The 25 T cell receptor beta chains presented below share a single source sample, sequenced in a study of T cells in Graves' hyperthyroidism and ophthalmopathy. From RNA transcripts, TCR beta CDR3 regions were amplified. Carried out on the TCR CDR3, a first-round RT-PCR used the HTBI primer set. TCRdb reanalysed the multiplex PCR reads using MiXCR and keeps one entry per CDR3 protein. The sample yields approximately 640,000 distinct CDR3 sequences, roughly 15% seen once. The sample was blood. These receptors came from a woman in her 30s with Graves' hyperthyroidism.

This clonotype was observed at least ten times. This rearrangement joins TRBV28 to TRBJ2-7, with 9 bases lining up with TRBD2. CDR1 MDHEN and CDR2 SYDVKM come from the germline V gene. The length of the CDR3 is 14 residues. Trimming cost V 7 bases and J 3 bases; bases outside gene matches: 7. In DNA form, the CDR3 reads TGTGCCAGCATATCTCGCGGGAGGGTCTACGAGCAGTACTTC. Translated: CASISRGRVYEQYF.

This clonotype was seen at least ten times. The chain is built from TRBV18 and TRBJ1-2, with 9 bases identical to TRBD1. The CDR3 is 15 amino acids. In germline, CDR1 is KGHSH, CDR2 LQKENI. V shed 0 bases and J 3 bases; nucleotides not matched to a gene: 2. The CDR3 is CASSPPGQGHYGYTF. DNA of the CDR3: TGTGCCAGCTCACCACCGGGACAGGGACACTATGGCTACACCTTC. The full variable domain, with the rest looked up from reference TRBV18 and TRBJ1-2, is NAGVMQNPRHLVRRRGQEARLRCSPMKGHSHVYWYRQLPEEGLKFMVYLQKENIIDESGMPKERFSAEFPKEGPSILRIQQVVRGDSAAYFCASSPPGQGHYGYTFGSGTRLTVV.

This rearrangement joins TRBV5-6 to TRBJ1-1; D perhaps matches TRBD1 (5 bases). The germline gives CDR1 SGHDT, CDR2 YYEEEE. The CDR3 has 17 amino acids. V shed 2 bases and J shed 3 bases, with 20 bases lying between them. The CDR3 protein is CASSFYLKVVGDTEAFF. DNA for the CDR3: TGTGCCAGCAGCTTTTATCTTAAGGTGGTAGGGGACACTGAAGCTTTCTTT.

The chain couples TRBV5-6 to TRBJ2-1; TRBD2 might be the D (5 bases). Germline CDR1 is SGHDT and CDR2 is YYEEEE. The CDR3 has 14 amino acids. V was clipped by 3 bases and J by 9 bases, with 16 bases between them. CDR3 loop: CASSSIRFGSEQFF. CDR3 nucleotide sequence: TGTGCCAGCAGCTCCATTCGATTTGGGAGTGAGCAGTTCTTC.

This clonotype showed up many times. The V gene is TRBV15, the J gene TRBJ2-3, with D tentatively TRBD1 (5 bases). The CDR3 is 15 amino acids. V was cut by 0 bases and J by 4 bases, with 11 bases left in between. CDR1 is LNHNV, CDR2 YYDKDF, per germline (reference sequence). CDR3 nucleotide sequence: TGTGCCACCAGCAGAGATGGGCAGGGCCCAGATACGCAGTATTTT. Residues: CATSRDGQGPDTQYF.

As concerns this clonotype: A much bigger clone sits one base away, suggesting this may be a read error. The chain joins TRBV28 to TRBJ2-3, with 13 bases fitting TRBD2. CDR1 MDHEN and CDR2 SYDVKM come from the germline V gene. The ends lost 5 bases at V and 2 bases at J; junction bases unmatched: 4. The CDR3 has 16 amino acids. CDR3 in amino acids: CASSTGLAGFTDTQYF. In DNA form, the CDR3 reads TGTGCCAGCAGTACGGGACTAGCGGGATTCACAGATACGCAGTATTTT.

Comment on this clonotype: A read error may produce the germline difference seen at one junction end. This chain connects TRBV5-1 to TRBJ2-7, with 9 bases identical to TRBD1. Germline V gene lookup returns CDR1 SGHRS and CDR2 YFSETQ. CDR3 size: 12 residues. The CDR3 DNA reads TGCGCCGGCAGGGGACAGGGAGGAGAGCAGTACTTC. Protein product: CAGRGQGGEQYF.

The chain recombines TRBV30 with TRBJ2-7; 9 bases map to TRBD2. Per germline, CDR1 GTSNPN and CDR2 SVGIG (reference sequence). CDR3 size: 17 residues. The trim removed 2 bases at V and 2 bases at J, leaving 13 bases unmatched. The chain's CDR3 is CAWSPPPRLAGTYEQYF. In DNA form, the CDR3 reads TGTGCCTGGAGTCCCCCTCCCCGTCTAGCGGGAACCTACGAGCAGTACTTC.

This chain connects TRBV11-3 to TRBJ2-1; possible D gene TRBD1, 6 bases. V lost 5 bases and J lost 9, with 14 bases in between. CDR3 length equals 13 residues. Germline lookup yields CDR1 SGHNT and CDR2 YENEEA. As DNA, the CDR3 is TGTGCCAGCAGCCGAACAGGGATATCTGAGCAGTTCTTC. Encoded protein: CASSRTGISEQFF.

V gene TRBV4-2 combines with J gene TRBJ1-4; 10 bases match TRBD1. Germline V gene data show CDR1 as LGHNA and CDR2 as YNFKEQ. The V gene end was trimmed by 7 bases and the J gene end by 5 bases; junction bases not matched to a gene: 4. The CDR3 covers 14 residues. DNA of the CDR3: TGTGCCAGCAAAAGGGGACAGGGGAATGAAAAACTGTTTTTT. Its protein is CASKRGQGNEKLFF.

The CDR3: CASSEETSGANTGELFF. CDR3 in DNA: TGTGCCAGCAGTGAAGAGACTAGCGGGGCTAACACCGGGGAGCTGTTTTTT. This chain links TRBV6-1 with TRBJ2-2; 11 bases fit TRBD2. In germline, CDR1 is MNHNS, CDR2 SASEGT. This CDR3 comprises 17 residues. V gave up 1 base and J gave up 2 bases; unmatched junction bases: 3.

The chain employs TRBV28 and TRBJ1-5; no clear D. Germline CDR1 is MDHEN and CDR2 is SYDVKM. Between the trimmed V and J ends, which lost 6 bases and 0 bases, there was a span of 15 bases. The CDR3 has 16 amino acids. The DNA of the CDR3 is TGTGCCAGCAGCAGAGAAGTCGGTTATAGCAATCAGCCCCAGCATTTT. Translation: CASSREVGYSNQPQHF.

The chain recombines TRBV7-9 with TRBJ2-3, with 7 nucleotides matching TRBD1. CDR3 length: 15 residues. Losses at the gene ends were 5 bases for V and 0 bases for J; bases not matched to a gene: 5. In germline, CDR1 is SEHNR, CDR2 FQNEAQ (reference sequence). The CDR3 nucleotides are TGTGCCAGCAGCCAACAGGGGAGCAGCACAGATACGCAGTATTTT. Translation gives CASSQQGSSTDTQYF. The variable domain in full, completed from reference TRBV7-9 and TRBJ2-3, reads DTGVSQNPRHKITKRGQNVTFRCDPISEHNRLYWYRQTLGQGPEFLTYFQNEAQLEKSRLLSDRFSAERPKGSFSTLEIQRTEQGDSAMYLCASSQQGSSTDTQYFGPGTRLTVL.

This clonotype appeared many times. The chain uses TRBV11-2 and TRBJ2-7; maybe TRBD2 (6 bases). V was trimmed by 1 base and J by 1 base, leaving 20 bases between them. The CDR3 contains 18 residues. Germline V lookup: CDR1 SGHAT, CDR2 FQNNGV. CDR3 loop: CASSLVAQRLGGSYEQYF. In DNA form, the CDR3 reads TGTGCCAGCAGCTTAGTAGCCCAGCGCCTGGGGGGATCCTACGAGCAGTACTTC.

The chain couples TRBV20-1 to TRBJ2-7; 8 nucleotides agree with TRBD1. The CDR3 loop spans 15 amino acids. The germline CDR1 and CDR2 sequences are DFQATT and SNEGSKA (reference sequence). The CDR3 DNA follows: TGCAGGGCTGACGACGGGACAGGTCCCATTAGCGAGCAGTACTTC. Translation gives CRADDGTGPISEQYF.

The chain links TRBV6-1 to TRBJ1-1; a possible D gene is TRBD1 (5 bases). Germline loops: CDR1 MNHNS, CDR2 SASEGT. V was trimmed by 10 bases and J by 1 base, leaving 16 bases between them. There are 14 residues in the CDR3. DNA of the CDR3: TGTGCCACCCTAGGGACTTTCGGGAACACTGAAGCTTTCTTT. It translates to CATLGTFGNTEAFF.

In its sample, this clonotype was seen a few times. V and J are TRBV20-1 and TRBJ2-1, with 12 nucleotides matching TRBD2. Per germline, CDR1 DFQATT and CDR2 SNEGSKA (reference sequence). Losses at the gene ends were 6 bases for V and 11 bases for J; bases not matched to a gene: 14. The CDR3 extends over 15 amino acids. The CDR3 loop is CSAGKGTSGFPQQFF. CDR3 DNA sequence: TGCAGTGCGGGGAAGGGGACTAGCGGGTTCCCACAGCAGTTCTTC.

This clonotype was observed at least ten times. The chain links TRBV2 to TRBJ1-2; perhaps TRBD1 as D (5 bases). The length of the CDR3 is 14 residues. Trimming removed 3 bases at V and 2 bases at J, with 10 bases between. The germline V gene has CDR1 SNHLY and CDR2 FYNNEI. The DNA of the CDR3 is TGTGCCAGCAGTGATTCCCCAGGGAACTATGGCTACACCTTC. Residues: CASSDSPGNYGYTF.

This sequence joins TRBV12-3 or TRBV12-4 and TRBJ2-2; TRBD2 matches 12 bases. CDR3 length: 19 amino acids. The ends lost 5 bases at V and 0 bases at J; junction bases unmatched: 10. In DNA form, the CDR3 reads TGTGCCAGCAGTACGAAAGATCTAGCGGGAGGGTCGAACACCGGGGAGCTGTTTTTT. As protein: CASSTKDLAGGSNTGELFF.

This clonotype has a handful of counts. This chain connects TRBV12-3 or TRBV12-4 to TRBJ1-3; D possibly corresponds to TRBD1 (6 bases). The CDR3 covers 16 residues. V shed 6 bases and J shed 0 bases, with 15 bases lying between them. CDR3 sequence: CASSLDRLSSGNTIYF. The CDR3 DNA follows: TGTGCCAGCAGCCTGGACAGATTGTCCTCTGGAAACACCATATATTTT.

The chain uses TRBV12-3 or TRBV12-4 and TRBJ1-2; TRBD1 matches at 7 bases. The junction had 6 bases not matched to a gene; V was cut back by 2 bases and J by 6 bases. The CDR3 totals 14 residues. CDR3: CASSLSSRGNGYTF. CDR3 sequence (DNA): TGTGCCAGCAGTTTATCGTCCAGGGGGAATGGCTACACCTTC.

The rearrangement joins TRBV14 to TRBJ2-3; 9 bases agree with TRBD2. There are 15 residues in the CDR3. After removal of 4 bases from V and 6 bases from J, the junction contained 8 bases not matched to a gene. The germline V gene encodes CDR1 SGHDN and CDR2 FVKESK. CDR3 amino acids: CASSRWVAGDDTQYF. CDR3 nucleotide sequence: TGTGCCAGCAGCCGGTGGGTAGCGGGAGACGATACGCAGTATTTT. Using reference TRBV14 and TRBJ2-3 for the parts outside the CDR3, the full variable domain is EAGVTQFPSHSVIEKGQTVTLRCDPISGHDNLYWYRRVMGKEIKFLLHFVKESKQDESGMPNNRFLAERTGGTYSTLKVQPAELEDSGVYFCASSRWVAGDDTQYFGPGTRLTVL.

About this clonotype: A much larger clone differs from this one at a single base, so this may be a read error. V is TRBV11-2 and J is TRBJ2-1, with a tentative D call TRBD2 (7 bases). Germline-derived CDR1 and CDR2 are SGHAT and FQNNGV. The CDR3 is 17 residues long. CDR3 residues: CASSLDRGARSYSEQFF. The CDR3 DNA reads TGTGCCAGCAGCTTAGATCGGGGGGCGAGGTCCTACAGTGAGCAGTTCTTC.

This clonotype has a handful of counts. V usage is TRBV7-2 and J usage is TRBJ2-6; D ambiguous. The CDR3 covers 15 residues. From germline, CDR1 is SGHTA and CDR2 FQGNSA. V was pared by 5 bases and J by 0 bases, with 8 bases between. The CDR3 DNA reads TGTGCCAGCAGCCTATTTACCTCTGGGGCCAACGTCCTGACTTTC. This encodes CASSLFTSGANVLTF.

This chain uses TRBV24-1 with TRBJ1-2, with TRBD1 matching 8 bases. The length of the CDR3 is 16 residues. Germline loops: CDR1 KGHDR, CDR2 SFDVKD. V lost 3 bases and J lost 3; bases outside the gene matches: 8. CDR3 nucleotide sequence: TGTGCCACCAGTGATCCAGGACAGGGAGAAGACTATGGCTACACCTTC. Its protein is CATSDPGQGEDYGYTF.